These T cell receptor beta chains were read from a single sample in a study of OX40 agonist ivuxolimab in advanced cancers. Clones were read by immunoSEQ multiplex PCR, and TCRdb kept only the in-frame ones, dropping some. Here the sample spans about 40,000 clones, roughly 86% being singletons. The sequenced sample was CD4+ or CD8+ T cells sorted from blood, obtained in a trial of the OX40 agonist ivuxolimab. These receptors were obtained from an adult with an advanced solid tumor such as melanoma, head and neck, liver or kidney cancer. CDR3s include the opening cysteine and the closing phenylalanine or tryptophan. D genes are given only for firm matches. Clone size, where shown, is once, few, many, or a class for clones that have expanded.

D	size	V	J	DNA	CDR3
TRBD1	.	TRBV7-9	TRBJ1-6	TGTGCCAGCAGCTCCATCGACAGGGGGGTTTCACCCCTCCACTTT	CASSSIDRGVSPLHF
TRBD2	once	TRBV7-2	TRBJ2-5	TGTGCCAGCAGCCAACCCGGGGGACTAGCGGGGGGACCGCAAGAGACCCAGTACTTC	CASSQPGGLAGGPQETQYF
.	.	TRBV5-8	TRBJ1-1	TGTGCCAGCAGCATCGACAGAAGGAACACTGAAGCTTTCTTT	CASSIDRRNTEAFF
.	.	TRBV2	TRBJ2-5	TGTGCCAGCAGCGCCATCCCGACATACCAACAAGAGACCCAGTACTTC	CASSAIPTYQQETQYF
.	.	TRBV10-3	TRBJ2-2	TGTGCCATCAGTGAGTCTGCGGGGGAGCTGTTTTTT	CAISESAGELFF
.	.	TRBV5-6	TRBJ2-5	TGTGCCAGCAGCCTCCGAGCGGCTCAAGAGACCCAGTACTTC	CASSLRAAQETQYF
TRBD1	.	TRBV7-2	TRBJ1-6	TGTGCCAGCAGTCCCACAGGGGGCTTTTCACCCCTCCACTTT	CASSPTGGFSPLHF
TRBD1	few	TRBV5-1	TRBJ1-1	TGCGCCAGCAGCCGGGGGACAGGGGGGACTGAAGCTTTCTTT	CASSRGTGGTEAFF
.	few	TRBV10-3	TRBJ1-2	TGTGCCATCAGTGGCAAGGACGGCACGTCCTACACCTTC	CAISGKDGTSYTF
TRBD1	.	TRBV5-5	TRBJ2-2	TGTGCCAGCAGCTCCGGGACAGGGACCATCGAAAACACCGGGGAGCTGTTTTTT	CASSSGTGTIENTGELFF